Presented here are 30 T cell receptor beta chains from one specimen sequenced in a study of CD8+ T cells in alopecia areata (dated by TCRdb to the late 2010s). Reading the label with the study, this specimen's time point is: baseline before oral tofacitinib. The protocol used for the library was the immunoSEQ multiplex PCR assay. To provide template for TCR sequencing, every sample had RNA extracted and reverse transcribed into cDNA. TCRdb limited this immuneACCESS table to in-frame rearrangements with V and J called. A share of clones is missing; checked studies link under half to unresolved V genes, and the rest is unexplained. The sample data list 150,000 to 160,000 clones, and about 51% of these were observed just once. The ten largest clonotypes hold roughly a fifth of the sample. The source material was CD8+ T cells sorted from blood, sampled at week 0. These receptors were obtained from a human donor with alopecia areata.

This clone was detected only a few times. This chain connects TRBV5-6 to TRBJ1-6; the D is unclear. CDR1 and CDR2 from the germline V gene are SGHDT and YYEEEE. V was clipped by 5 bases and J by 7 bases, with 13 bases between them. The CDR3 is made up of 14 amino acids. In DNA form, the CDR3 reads TGTGCCAGCAGTTTCGAGACTGAGAATTCACCCCTCCACTTT. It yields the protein CASSFETENSPLHF.

The CDR3 is CASSGDTGELFF. CDR3 in DNA: TGTGCCTCCTCAGGGGATACCGGGGAGCTGTTTTTT. This sequence joins TRBV30 and TRBJ2-2, with a possible D match to TRBD1 (6 bases). V was cut by 7 bases and J by 5 bases, with 11 bases left in between. This CDR3 has 12 amino acids. Per germline, CDR1 GTSNPN and CDR2 SVGIG (reference sequence).

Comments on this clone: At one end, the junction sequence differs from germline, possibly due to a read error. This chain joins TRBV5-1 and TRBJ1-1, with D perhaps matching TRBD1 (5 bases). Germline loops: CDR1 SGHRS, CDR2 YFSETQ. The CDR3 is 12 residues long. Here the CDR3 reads CASSLVQGQAFF. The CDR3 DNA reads TGTGCCAGCAGCTTGGTCCAGGGACAAGCTTTCTTT.

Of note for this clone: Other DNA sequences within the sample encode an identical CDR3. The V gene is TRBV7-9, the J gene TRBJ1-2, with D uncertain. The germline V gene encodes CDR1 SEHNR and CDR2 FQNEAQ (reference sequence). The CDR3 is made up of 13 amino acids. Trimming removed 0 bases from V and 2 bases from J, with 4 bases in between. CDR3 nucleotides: TGTGCCAGCAGCTTAGCACAAAACTATGGCTACACCTTC. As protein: CASSLAQNYGYTF.

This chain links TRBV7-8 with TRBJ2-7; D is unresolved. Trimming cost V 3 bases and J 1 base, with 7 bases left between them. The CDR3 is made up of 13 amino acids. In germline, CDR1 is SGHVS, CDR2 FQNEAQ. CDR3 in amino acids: CASSFPPSYEQYF. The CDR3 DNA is TGTGCCAGCAGCTTTCCACCATCCTACGAGCAGTACTTC.

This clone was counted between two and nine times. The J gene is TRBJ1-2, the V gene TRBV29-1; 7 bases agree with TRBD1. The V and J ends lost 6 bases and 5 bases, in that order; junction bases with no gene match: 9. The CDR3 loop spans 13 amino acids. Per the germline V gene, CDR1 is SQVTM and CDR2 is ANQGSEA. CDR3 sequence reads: CSVAGGSRYGYTF. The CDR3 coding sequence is TGCAGCGTAGCAGGGGGATCACGGTATGGCTACACCTTC.

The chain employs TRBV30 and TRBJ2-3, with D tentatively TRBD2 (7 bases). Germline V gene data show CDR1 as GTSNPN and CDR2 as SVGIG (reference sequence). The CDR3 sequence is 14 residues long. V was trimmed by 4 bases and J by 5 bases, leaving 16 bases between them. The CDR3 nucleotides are TGTGCCTGGACGCCGGGGGGCGAACAAGATACGCAGTATTTT. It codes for CAWTPGGEQDTQYF. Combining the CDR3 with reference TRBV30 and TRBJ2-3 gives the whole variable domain SQTIHQWPATLVQPVGSPLSLECTVEGTSNPNLYWYRQAAGRGLQLLFYSVGIGQISSEVPQNLSASRPQDRQFILSSKKLLLSDSGFYLCAWTPGGEQDTQYFGPGTRLTVL.

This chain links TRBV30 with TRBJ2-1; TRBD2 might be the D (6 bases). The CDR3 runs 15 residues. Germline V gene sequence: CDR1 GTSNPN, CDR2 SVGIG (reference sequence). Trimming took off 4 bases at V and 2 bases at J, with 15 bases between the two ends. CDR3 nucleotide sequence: TGTGCCTGGACCCGGGGCGGGGTCCCCTACAATGAGCAGTTCTTC. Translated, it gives CAWTRGGVPYNEQFF.

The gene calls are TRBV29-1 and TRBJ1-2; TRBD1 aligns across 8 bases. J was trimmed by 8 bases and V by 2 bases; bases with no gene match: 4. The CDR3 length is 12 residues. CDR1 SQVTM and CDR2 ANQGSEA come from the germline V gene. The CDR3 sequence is CSVEQGAMGYTF. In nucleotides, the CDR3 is TGCAGCGTTGAACAGGGGGCGATGGGCTACACCTTC.

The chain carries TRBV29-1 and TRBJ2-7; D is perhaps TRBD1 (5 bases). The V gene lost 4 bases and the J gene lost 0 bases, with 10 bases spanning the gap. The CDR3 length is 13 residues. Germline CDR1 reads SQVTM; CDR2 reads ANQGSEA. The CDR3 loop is CSVVRTSSYEQYF. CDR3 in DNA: TGCAGCGTTGTACGGACATCCTCCTACGAGCAGTACTTC.

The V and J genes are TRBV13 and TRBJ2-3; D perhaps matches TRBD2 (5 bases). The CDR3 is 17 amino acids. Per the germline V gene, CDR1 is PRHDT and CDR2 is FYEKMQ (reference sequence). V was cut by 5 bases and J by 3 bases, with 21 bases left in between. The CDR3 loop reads CASSPSEGRSWTDTQYF. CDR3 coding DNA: TGTGCCAGCAGCCCATCCGAGGGTCGGTCCTGGACAGATACGCAGTATTTT. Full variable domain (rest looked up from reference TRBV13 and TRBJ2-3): AAGVIQSPRHLIKEKRETATLKCYPIPRHDTVYWYQQGPGQDPQFLISFYEKMQSDKGSIPDRFSAQQFSDYHSELNMSSLELGDSALYFCASSPSEGRSWTDTQYFGPGTRLTVL.

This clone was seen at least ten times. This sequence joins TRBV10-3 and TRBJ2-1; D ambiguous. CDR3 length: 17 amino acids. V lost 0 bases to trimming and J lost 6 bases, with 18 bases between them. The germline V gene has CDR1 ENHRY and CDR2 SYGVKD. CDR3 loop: CAISESMGAKQFNEQFF. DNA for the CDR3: TGTGCCATCAGTGAGTCGATGGGCGCGAAACAGTTCAATGAGCAGTTCTTC.

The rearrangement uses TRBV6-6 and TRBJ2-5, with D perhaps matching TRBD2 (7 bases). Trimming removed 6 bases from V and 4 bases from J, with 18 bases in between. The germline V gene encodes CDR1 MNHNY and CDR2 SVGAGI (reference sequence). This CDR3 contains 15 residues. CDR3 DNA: TGTGCCAGCAGACTAGTCGGGGGGCGAGGAGAGACCCAGTACTTC. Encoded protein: CASRLVGGRGETQYF.

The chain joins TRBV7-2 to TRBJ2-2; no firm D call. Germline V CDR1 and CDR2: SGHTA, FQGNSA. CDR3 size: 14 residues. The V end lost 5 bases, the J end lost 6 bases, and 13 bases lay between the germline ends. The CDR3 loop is CASSQARGAGELFF. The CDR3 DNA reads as TGTGCCAGCAGCCAAGCCCGAGGCGCCGGGGAGCTGTTTTTT.

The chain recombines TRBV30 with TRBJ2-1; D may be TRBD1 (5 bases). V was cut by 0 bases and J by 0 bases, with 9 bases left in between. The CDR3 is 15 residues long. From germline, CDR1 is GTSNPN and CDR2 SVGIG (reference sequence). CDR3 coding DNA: TGTGCCTGGAGTGTAGGGGTCAGCTCCTACAATGAGCAGTTCTTC. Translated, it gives CAWSVGVSSYNEQFF.

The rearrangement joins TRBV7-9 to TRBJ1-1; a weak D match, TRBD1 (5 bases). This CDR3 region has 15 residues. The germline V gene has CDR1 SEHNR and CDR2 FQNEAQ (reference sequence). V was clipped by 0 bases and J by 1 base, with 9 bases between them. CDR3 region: CASSLAAQENTEAFF. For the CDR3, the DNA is TGTGCCAGCAGCTTAGCCGCACAGGAGAACACTGAAGCTTTCTTT. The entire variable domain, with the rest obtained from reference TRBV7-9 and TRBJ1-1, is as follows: DTGVSQNPRHKITKRGQNVTFRCDPISEHNRLYWYRQTLGQGPEFLTYFQNEAQLEKSRLLSDRFSAERPKGSFSTLEIQRTEQGDSAMYLCASSLAAQENTEAFFGQGTRLTVV.

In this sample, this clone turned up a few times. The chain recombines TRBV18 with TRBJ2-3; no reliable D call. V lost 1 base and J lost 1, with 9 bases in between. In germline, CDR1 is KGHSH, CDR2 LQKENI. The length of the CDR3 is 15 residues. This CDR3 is CASSPLEKGTDTQYF. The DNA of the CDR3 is TGTGCCAGCTCACCACTGGAAAAAGGCACAGATACGCAGTATTTT.

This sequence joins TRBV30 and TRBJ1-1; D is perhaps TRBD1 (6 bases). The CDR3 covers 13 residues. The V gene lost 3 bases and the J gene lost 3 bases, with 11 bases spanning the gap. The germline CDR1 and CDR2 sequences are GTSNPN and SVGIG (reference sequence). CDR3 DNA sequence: TGTGCCTGGAGCCCGGGACAACACACTGAAGCTTTCTTT. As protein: CAWSPGQHTEAFF.

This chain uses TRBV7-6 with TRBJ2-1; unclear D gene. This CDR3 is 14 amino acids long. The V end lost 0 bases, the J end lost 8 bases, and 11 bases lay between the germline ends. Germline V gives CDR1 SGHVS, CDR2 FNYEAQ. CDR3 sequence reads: CASSLALGDYEQFF. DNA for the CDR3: TGTGCCAGCAGCTTAGCGTTAGGAGACTATGAGCAGTTCTTC.

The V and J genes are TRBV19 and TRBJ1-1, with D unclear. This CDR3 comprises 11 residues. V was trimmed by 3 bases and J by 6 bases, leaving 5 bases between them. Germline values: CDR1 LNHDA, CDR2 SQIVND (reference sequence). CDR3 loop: CASSIGAEAFF. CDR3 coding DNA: TGTGCCAGTAGTATTGGCGCTGAAGCTTTCTTT.

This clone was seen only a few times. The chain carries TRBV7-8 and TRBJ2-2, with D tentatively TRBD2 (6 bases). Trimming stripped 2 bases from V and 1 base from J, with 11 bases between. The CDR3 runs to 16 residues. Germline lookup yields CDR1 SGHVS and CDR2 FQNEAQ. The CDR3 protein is CASSLRAGKNTGELFF. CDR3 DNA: TGTGCCAGCAGCTTAAGGGCGGGAAAGAACACCGGGGAGCTGTTTTTT.

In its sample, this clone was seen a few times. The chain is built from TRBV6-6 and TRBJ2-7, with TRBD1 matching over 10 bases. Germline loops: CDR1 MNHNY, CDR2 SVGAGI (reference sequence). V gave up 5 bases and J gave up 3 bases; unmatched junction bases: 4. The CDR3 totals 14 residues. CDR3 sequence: CASSRQGAHYEQYF. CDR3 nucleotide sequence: TGTGCCAGCAGTCGACAGGGGGCTCACTACGAGCAGTACTTC.

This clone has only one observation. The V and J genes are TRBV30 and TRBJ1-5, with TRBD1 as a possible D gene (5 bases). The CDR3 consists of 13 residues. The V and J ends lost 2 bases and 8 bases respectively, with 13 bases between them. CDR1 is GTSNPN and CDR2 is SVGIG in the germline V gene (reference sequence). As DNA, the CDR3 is TGTGCCTGGAGTACAGGTCCTGGAGAGCCCCAGCATTTT. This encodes CAWSTGPGEPQHF.

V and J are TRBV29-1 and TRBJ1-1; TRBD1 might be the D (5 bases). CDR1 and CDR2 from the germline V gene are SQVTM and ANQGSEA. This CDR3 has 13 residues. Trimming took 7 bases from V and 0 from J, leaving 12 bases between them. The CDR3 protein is CSDVEGLNTEAFF. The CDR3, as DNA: TGCAGCGACGTGGAGGGGCTGAACACTGAAGCTTTCTTT.

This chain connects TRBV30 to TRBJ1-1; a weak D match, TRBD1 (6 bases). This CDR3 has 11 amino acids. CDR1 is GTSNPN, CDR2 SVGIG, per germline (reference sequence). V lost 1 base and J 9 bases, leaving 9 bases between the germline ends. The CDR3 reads CAWSGGQKAFF. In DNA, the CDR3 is TGTGCCTGGAGTGGGGGGCAGAAAGCTTTCTTT.

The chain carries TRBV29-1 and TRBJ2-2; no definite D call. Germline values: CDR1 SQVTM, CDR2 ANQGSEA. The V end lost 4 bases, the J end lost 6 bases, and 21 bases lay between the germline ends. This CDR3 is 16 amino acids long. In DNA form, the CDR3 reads TGCAGCGTTGTGGGTGATTGGGGAAAAGGTGCCGGGGAGCTGTTTTTT. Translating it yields CSVVGDWGKGAGELFF.

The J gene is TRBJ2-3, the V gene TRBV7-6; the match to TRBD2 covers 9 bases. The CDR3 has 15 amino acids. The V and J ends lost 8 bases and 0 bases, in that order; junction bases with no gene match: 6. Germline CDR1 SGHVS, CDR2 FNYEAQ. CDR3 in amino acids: CASAAGGSSTDTQYF. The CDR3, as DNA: TGTGCCAGCGCAGCGGGGGGTTCTAGCACAGATACGCAGTATTTT.

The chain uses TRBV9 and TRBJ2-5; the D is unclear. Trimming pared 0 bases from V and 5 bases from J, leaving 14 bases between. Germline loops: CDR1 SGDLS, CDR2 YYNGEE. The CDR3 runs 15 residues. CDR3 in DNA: TGTGCCAGCAGCGTAGAGTTTTCCGTCACGGAGACCCAGTACTTC. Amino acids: CASSVEFSVTETQYF.

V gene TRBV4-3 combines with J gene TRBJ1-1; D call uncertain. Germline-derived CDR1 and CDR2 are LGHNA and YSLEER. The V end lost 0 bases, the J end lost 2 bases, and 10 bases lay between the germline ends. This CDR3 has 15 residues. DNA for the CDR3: TGCGCCAGCAGCCAAGAAGGAGGAGGAAACACTGAAGCTTTCTTT. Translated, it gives CASSQEGGGNTEAFF.

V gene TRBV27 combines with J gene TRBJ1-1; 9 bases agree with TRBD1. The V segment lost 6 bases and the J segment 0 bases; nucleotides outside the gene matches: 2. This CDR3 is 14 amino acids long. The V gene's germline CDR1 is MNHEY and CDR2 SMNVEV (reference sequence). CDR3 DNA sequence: TGTGCCAGCAGGGGGACAGGGATGAACACTGAAGCTTTCTTT. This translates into CASRGTGMNTEAFF.